The 3 T cell receptor beta chains in this list originate from one sample, sequenced in a study of neoadjuvant anti-PD-1 for oral cavity cancer. Assay used: immunoSEQ multiplex PCR; TCRdb lists only in-frame clones, some missing. The sample yields more than 50,000 clones, roughly 80% seen once. Sequencing was performed on PBMCs, taken before nivolumab (anti-PD-1) treatment. The receptors stem from a person aged 35 to 85 with oral cavity squamous cell carcinoma.

The rearrangement links TRBV7-9 to TRBJ2-2, with D possibly matching TRBD1 (6 bases). CDR1 and CDR2 from the germline V gene are SEHNR and FQNEAQ (reference sequence). V was shortened by 5 bases and J by 5 bases, with 18 bases between the two germline ends. The CDR3 runs 16 residues. CDR3: CASSPSDSLGTGELFF. In nucleotides, the CDR3 is TGTGCCAGCAGCCCCTCGGACAGCCTGGGGACCGGGGAGCTGTTTTTT.

A single count supports this clone. The chain couples TRBV19 to TRBJ1-1; no firm D call. CDR1 and CDR2 (germline): LNHDA, SQIVND (reference sequence). The CDR3 runs 16 residues. The V end lost 1 base, the J end lost 0 bases, and 12 bases lay between the germline ends. In DNA, the CDR3 is TGTGCCAGTAGTATAGCCGGACGAATCTTGAACACTGAAGCTTTCTTT. Amino acids: CASSIAGRILNTEAFF.

The V and J genes are TRBV11-2 and TRBJ2-7; 13 nucleotides line up with TRBD2. With 5 bases clipped from V and 5 bases from J, the junction kept 12 bases outside the gene matches. Germline CDR1 reads SGHAT; CDR2 reads FQNNGV. The CDR3 has 17 residues. The CDR3: CASSQTSGGLLGDEQYF. CDR3 in DNA: TGTGCCAGCAGCCAGACTAGCGGGGGGTTATTGGGAGACGAGCAGTACTTC.